Below, 18 T cell receptor beta chains from the same sample are listed, as sequenced in a study of blood T cell repertoires in COVID-19. Using immunoSEQ multiplex PCR, the repertoire was profiled, and TCRdb retains in-frame clones only, with some absent. Among around 150,000 clones listed, about 87% were seen once. The sequenced sample was peripheral blood. All receptors come from a woman between 65 and 79 years old with COVID-19, enrolled during active disease.

Points on this clone: A junction boundary mismatches the germline segment, possibly from a read error. The chain has TRBV6-6 and TRBJ2-5, with 7 bases identical to TRBD1. This CDR3 spans 15 amino acids. Looked up from germline, CDR1 is MNHNY and CDR2 is SVGAGI (reference sequence). This CDR3 reads CASSDSNRGKETQYF. The CDR3 DNA is TGTGCCAGCAGTGACTCAAACAGGGGAAAAGAGACCCAGTACTTC.

This clone showed up just once. This chain uses TRBV28 with TRBJ2-3, with 11 bases matching TRBD2. The J segment lost 2 bases and the V segment lost 1 base, leaving 14 bases of the junction unmatched. There are 20 residues in the CDR3. The germline CDR1 and CDR2 sequences are MDHEN and SYDVKM. CDR3 nucleotides: TGTGCCAGCAGTTTATTAGGACTAGCGGGCCTCGTCGATTACACAGATACGCAGTATTTT. Translated: CASSLLGLAGLVDYTDTQYF.

The rearrangement joins TRBV7-9 to TRBJ1-1, with TRBD1 as a possible D gene (6 bases). With 4 bases removed from V and 4 bases from J, the gap between germline ends came to 10 bases. CDR1 and CDR2 (germline): SEHNR, FQNEAQ (reference sequence). The CDR3 consists of 13 residues. The CDR3 region is CASSSGARTEAFF. DNA for the CDR3: TGTGCCAGCAGCTCAGGGGCGCGCACTGAAGCTTTCTTT.

The chain employs TRBV19 and TRBJ1-2, with D unclear. With 1 base removed from V and 4 bases from J, the gap between germline ends came to 7 bases. CDR1 and CDR2 (germline): LNHDA, SQIVND (reference sequence). CDR3 length: 13 amino acids. The CDR3 DNA reads TGTGCCAGTAGTATAGGGGGAGCCTATGGCTACACCTTC. Translation gives CASSIGGAYGYTF. The variable domain in full, completed from reference TRBV19 and TRBJ1-2, reads DGGITQSPKYLFRKEGQNVTLSCEQNLNHDAMYWYRQDPGQGLRLIYYSQIVNDFQKGDIAEGYSVSREKKESFPLTVTSAQKNPTAFYLCASSIGGAYGYTFGSGTRLTVV.

The sample holds a few counts of this clone. The J gene is TRBJ1-5, the V gene TRBV30, with 8 bases fitting TRBD1. The CDR3 extends over 14 amino acids. In germline, CDR1 is GTSNPN, CDR2 SVGIG (reference sequence). The V segment lost 1 base and the J segment 9 bases; nucleotides outside the gene matches: 8. The DNA for the CDR3 is TGTGCCTGGAGTGCCGACAGGGGCAGGGGGCCCCAGCATTTT. Residues: CAWSADRGRGPQHF.

V is TRBV6-2 or TRBV6-3 and J is TRBJ2-1; 16 positions match TRBD2. The ends lost 2 bases at V and 8 bases at J; junction bases unmatched: 3. The germline gives CDR1 MNHEY, CDR2 SVGEGT. There are 16 residues in the CDR3. The CDR3 spells CASSYGTSGGAHEQFF. CDR3 sequence (DNA): TGTGCCAGCAGTTACGGGACTAGCGGGGGGGCCCATGAGCAGTTCTTC.

This chain links TRBV29-1 with TRBJ1-2; 10 positions agree with TRBD1. Germline V CDR1 and CDR2: SQVTM, ANQGSEA. The V and J ends lost 1 base and 8 bases, in that order; junction bases with no gene match: 4. The CDR3 runs to 13 residues. CDR3 in amino acids: CSVEGQGALGYTF. CDR3 bases: TGCAGCGTTGAAGGACAGGGGGCGTTAGGCTACACCTTC.

The rearrangement links TRBV28 to TRBJ1-4; D possibly corresponds to TRBD1 (6 bases). Germline values: CDR1 MDHEN, CDR2 SYDVKM. Trimming left V 6 bases short and J 2 bases short, with 25 bases between. This CDR3 has 19 residues. The CDR3 DNA reads TGTGCCAGCAGCGCACCCCACCCAGGGGCTTTCTCTACTAATGAAAAACTGTTTTTT. It yields the protein CASSAPHPGAFSTNEKLFF.

This clone has a single count. V is TRBV7-9 and J is TRBJ1-2, with TRBD1 identical over 10 bases. This CDR3 region has 13 residues. The ends lost 5 bases at V and 7 bases at J; junction bases unmatched: 4. Germline V gene sequence: CDR1 SEHNR, CDR2 FQNEAQ (reference sequence). CDR3 amino acids: CASSHGTGAGYTF. CDR3 sequence (DNA): TGTGCCAGCAGCCACGGGACAGGGGCTGGCTACACCTTC. Looking up the rest from reference TRBV7-9 and TRBJ1-2 gives the full variable domain: DTGVSQNPRHKITKRGQNVTFRCDPISEHNRLYWYRQTLGQGPEFLTYFQNEAQLEKSRLLSDRFSAERPKGSFSTLEIQRTEQGDSAMYLCASSHGTGAGYTFGSGTRLTVV.

The J gene is TRBJ2-1, the V gene TRBV5-1; D is perhaps TRBD2 (6 bases). V was pared by 3 bases and J by 8 bases, with 18 bases between. CDR1 and CDR2 (germline): SGHRS, YFSETQ. The CDR3 is 15 residues long. Written as DNA, the CDR3 is TGCGCCAGCAGCTCGGAGGGACGTCTTTTGGATGAGCAGTTCTTC. Its translation is CASSSEGRLLDEQFF.

J is TRBJ1-6 and V is TRBV5-5, with D possibly being TRBD1 (6 bases). Trimming shortened V by 3 bases and J by 10 bases, and 23 bases separated the two germline ends. The germline gives CDR1 SGHKS, CDR2 YYEKEE (reference sequence). The CDR3 loop spans 17 amino acids. The CDR3 spells CASSYTNTGPPGSPLHF. The CDR3 DNA reads TGTGCCAGCAGCTATACCAACACAGGGCCTCCGGGCTCACCCCTCCACTTT.

CDR3 sequence reads: CASSVGGLLTDTQYF. CDR3 DNA sequence: TGTGCCAGCAGCGTAGGAGGGCTGCTCACAGATACGCAGTATTTT. The chain employs TRBV9 and TRBJ2-3; TRBD2 is a possible D gene (5 bases). V lost 0 bases and J 2 bases, leaving 10 bases between the germline ends. Germline CDR1 and CDR2: SGDLS and YYNGEE. The CDR3 covers 15 residues. The full variable domain, completed using reference TRBV9 and TRBJ2-3, is DSGVTQTPKHLITATGQRVTLRCSPRSGDLSVYWYQQSLDQGLQFLIQYYNGEERAKGNILERFSAQQFPDLHSELNLSSLELGDSALYFCASSVGGLLTDTQYFGPGTRLTVL.

The V call is TRBV4-1, the J call TRBJ2-7, with D hard to call. V was shortened by 1 base and J by 3 bases, with 13 bases between the two germline ends. Looked up from germline, CDR1 is MGHRA and CDR2 is YSYEKL. The CDR3 consists of 15 residues. The CDR3 region is CASSQGADEYYEQYF. The CDR3 bases are TGCGCCAGCAGCCAAGGGGCAGACGAATACTACGAGCAGTACTTC.

V is TRBV7-9 and J is TRBJ2-3; the D is unclear. The CDR3 has 14 residues. Germline V gene lookup returns CDR1 SEHNR and CDR2 FQNEAQ (reference sequence). The V end was cut by 3 bases, the J end by 0 bases, with 7 bases between. In DNA form, the CDR3 reads TGTGCCAGCAGCTTTACAGCTAGCACAGATACGCAGTATTTT. Protein sequence: CASSFTASTDTQYF. Full variable domain (missing parts from reference TRBV7-9 and TRBJ2-3): DTGVSQNPRHKITKRGQNVTFRCDPISEHNRLYWYRQTLGQGPEFLTYFQNEAQLEKSRLLSDRFSAERPKGSFSTLEIQRTEQGDSAMYLCASSFTASTDTQYFGPGTRLTVL.

This chain joins TRBV6-5 and TRBJ2-7; D unclear. Germline-derived CDR1 and CDR2 are MNHEY and SVGAGI. The CDR3 covers 14 residues. Trimming removed 6 bases from V and 3 bases from J, with 15 bases in between. As DNA, the CDR3 is TGTGCCAGCAGCCGCCCCGACGGCGGCTACGAGCAGTACTTC. Its translation: CASSRPDGGYEQYF.

The chain recombines TRBV12-3 or TRBV12-4 with TRBJ2-1, with TRBD1 matching 8 bases. Trimming removed 1 base from V and 15 bases from J; junction bases left unmatched: 8. The CDR3 is made up of 13 amino acids. The DNA of the CDR3 is TGTGCCAGCAGTTTAGGACAGGGGACTCCGCCGTTCTTC. This sequence encodes CASSLGQGTPPFF.

The rearrangement links TRBV5-1 to TRBJ2-7; possible D gene TRBD1, 5 bases. CDR3 length: 14 amino acids. Germline-derived CDR1 and CDR2 are SGHRS and YFSETQ. The germline V and J ends were trimmed by 0 bases and 5 bases, with 12 bases remaining between them. DNA of the CDR3: TGCGCCAGCAGCTTGGACCCACAGGTAGACGAGCAGTACTTC. It specifies CASSLDPQVDEQYF.

This clone occurred a few times. For the CDR3, the DNA is TGTGCCAGCAGCCTAAGACAGTCCAATCAGCCCCAGCATTTT. As protein: CASSLRQSNQPQHF. The rearrangement uses TRBV3-1 (or the pseudogene TRBV3-2) and TRBJ1-5, with D possibly matching TRBD1 (5 bases). Germline values: CDR1 LGHDT, CDR2 YNNKEL (reference sequence). V was cut by 4 bases and J by 3 bases, with 10 bases left in between. This CDR3 is 14 amino acids long.